What follows is one TCR beta chain and its context. Its specificity is unknown. This sample was taken from a study of cytomegalovirus exposure and HLA in healthy donors. Study-level background: A previous analysis identified approximately 120 million unique TCR beta sequences derived from 180 million or so T cells.

The PCR was carried out with 60 Vbeta primers and 13 Jbeta primers. Measured with immunoSEQ multiplex PCR; TCRdb has only the in-frame clones, and not every one. Of roughly 140,000 clones listed, roughly 82% are singletons. Germline V gene lookup returns CDR1 GTSNPN and CDR2 SVGIG (reference sequence). The V gene lost 1 base and the J gene lost 1 base, with 14 bases spanning the gap. This CDR3 has 16 residues. The study, taken as a whole, reports: What a later analysis reportedly showed was that an Asian-associated ancestry cluster had fewer N-insertions than the approximately 700-donor mean.

The source is a woman between 50 and 59 years old in good health and CMV-seropositive. Sequences were obtained from PBMCs. This rearrangement joins TRBV30 to TRBJ1-5; D not resolved. The CDR3, as DNA: TGTGCCTGGAGTGACTCCCTTAGAGGGAGCAATCAGCCCCAGCATTTT. Translation: CAWSDSLRGSNQPQHF.